The clone carrying this T cell receptor beta chain was recorded at least ten times. Its antigen is as yet unknown. These data come from a study of blood T cells in healthy people across ages. PCR was performed a second time for roughly 7 to 12 cycles using a sample-barcoded 5' primer and a J-beta primer mix. TCRdb reanalysed the 5' RACE reads using MiXCR and keeps one entry per CDR3 protein. The sample carries 1.5 million to 2 million distinct CDR3 sequences, roughly 27% recorded once. Study-wide results and limits: Roughly linear declines in TCR beta diversity per million T cells occurred with age. Aged donors had fewer naive CD4+ cells and lower diversity than long-lived donors.

Ranging in age from about 6 to 100, the donors were healthy Caucasian individuals from Russia. Germline V gene lookup returns CDR1 SQVTM and CDR2 ANQGSEA. The CDR3 spans 16 residues. J was trimmed by 7 bases and V by 5 bases; bases with no gene match: 11. What was sequenced was blood. The receptor was isolated from a woman aged 25 to 39 in good health. The chain uses TRBV29-1 and TRBJ2-1, with TRBD2 matching over 13 bases. CDR3 loop: CSVKGLAGVGRNEQFF. CDR3 bases: TGCAGCGTTAAAGGACTAGCGGGGGTTGGTAGGAATGAGCAGTTCTTC.